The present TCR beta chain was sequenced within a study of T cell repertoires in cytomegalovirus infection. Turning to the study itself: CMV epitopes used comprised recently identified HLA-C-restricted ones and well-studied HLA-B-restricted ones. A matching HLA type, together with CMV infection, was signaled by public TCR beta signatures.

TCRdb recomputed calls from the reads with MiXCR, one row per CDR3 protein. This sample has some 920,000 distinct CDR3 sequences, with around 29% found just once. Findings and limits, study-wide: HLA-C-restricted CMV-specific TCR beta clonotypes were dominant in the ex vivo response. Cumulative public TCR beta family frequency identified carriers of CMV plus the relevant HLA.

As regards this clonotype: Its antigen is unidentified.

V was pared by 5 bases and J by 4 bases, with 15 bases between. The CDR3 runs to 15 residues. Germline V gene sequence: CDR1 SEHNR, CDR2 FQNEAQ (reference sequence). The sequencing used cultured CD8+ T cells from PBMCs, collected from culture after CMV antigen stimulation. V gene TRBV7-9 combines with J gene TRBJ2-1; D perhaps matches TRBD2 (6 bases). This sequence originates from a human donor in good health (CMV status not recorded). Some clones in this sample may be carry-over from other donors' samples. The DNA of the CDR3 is TGTGCCAGCAGCGGAGGGAAAAGTATATACAATGAGCAGTTCTTC. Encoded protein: CASSGGKSIYNEQFF.